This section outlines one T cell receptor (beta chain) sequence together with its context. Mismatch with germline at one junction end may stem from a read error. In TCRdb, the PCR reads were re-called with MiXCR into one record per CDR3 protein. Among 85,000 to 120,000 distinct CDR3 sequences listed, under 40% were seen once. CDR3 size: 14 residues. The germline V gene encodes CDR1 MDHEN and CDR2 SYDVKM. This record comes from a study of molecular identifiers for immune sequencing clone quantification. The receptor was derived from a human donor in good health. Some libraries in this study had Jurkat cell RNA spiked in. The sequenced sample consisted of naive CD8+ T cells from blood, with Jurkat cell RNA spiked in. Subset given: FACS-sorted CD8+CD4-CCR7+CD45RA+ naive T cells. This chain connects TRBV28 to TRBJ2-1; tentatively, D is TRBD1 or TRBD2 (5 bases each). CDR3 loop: CASSLDGGPKEQLF. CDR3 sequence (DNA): TGTGCCAGCAGTTTGGATGGGGGTCCTAAGGAGCAGCTCTTC.